These 26 T cell receptor beta chains were sequenced from one sample in a study of shared T cell receptors in the human thymus. Using immunoSEQ multiplex PCR, the repertoire was profiled, and TCRdb retains in-frame clones only, with some absent. The sample contains hundreds of thousands of clones, over 75% of which appear only once. The same sample was also studied in work on human thymus T cells.

The sequencing sample was made of thymocytes. The receptors stem from a boy less than two years old with a congenital heart defect.

The CDR3 nucleotides are TGTGCCAGCAGAGGCCACAGGGGCAGAATCAAGCTGTTTTTT. Protein: CASRGHRGRIKLFF. The chain employs TRBV5-8 and TRBJ1-4; TRBD1 matches 7 bases. The V segment lost 5 bases and the J segment 14 bases; nucleotides outside the gene matches: 15. The CDR3 is made up of 14 amino acids. Germline V gives CDR1 SGHTS, CDR2 YDEGEE.

The chain carries TRBV28 and TRBJ2-7, with 9 positions matching TRBD1. Germline loops: CDR1 MDHEN, CDR2 SYDVKM. CDR3 length equals 14 residues. V trimming: 6 bases; J trimming: 1 base; junction bases outside the gene matches: 4. The CDR3 DNA reads as TGTGCCAGCAGCGCCGGGACAGGGTCCTACGAGCAGTACTTC. It translates to CASSAGTGSYEQYF.

This clone has only one observation. This chain links TRBV5-4 with TRBJ2-7, with 10 positions matching TRBD1. Looked up from germline, CDR1 is SGHNT and CDR2 is YYREEE (reference sequence). V gave up 0 bases and J gave up 1 base; unmatched junction bases: 10. CDR3 length: 18 amino acids. CDR3 in DNA: TGTGCCAGCAGCTTGGGGGACAGGGGAATACCTTTGTCCTACGAGCAGTACTTC. Protein sequence: CASSLGDRGIPLSYEQYF. Combining the CDR3 with reference TRBV5-4 and TRBJ2-7 gives the whole variable domain ETGVTQSPTHLIKTRGQQVTLRCSSQSGHNTVSWYQQALGQGPQFIFQYYREEENGRGNFPPRFSGLQFPNYSSELNVNALELDDSALYLCASSLGDRGIPLSYEQYFGPGTRLTVT.

The CDR3 protein is CATSRGQEAYEQYF. In DNA, the CDR3 is TGTGCCACCAGCAGGGGGCAGGAAGCCTACGAGCAGTACTTC. The gene calls are TRBV15 and TRBJ2-7; perhaps TRBD1 as D (5 bases). Trimming took off 3 bases at V and 2 bases at J, with 11 bases between the two ends. The germline V gene encodes CDR1 LNHNV and CDR2 YYDKDF (reference sequence). CDR3 size: 14 residues. The variable domain in full, completed from reference TRBV15 and TRBJ2-7, reads DAMVIQNPRYQVTQFGKPVTLSCSQTLNHNVMYWYQQKSSQAPKLLFHYYDKDFNNEADTPDNFQSRRPNTSFCFLDIRSPGLGDTAMYLCATSRGQEAYEQYFGPGTRLTVT.

The genes are TRBV30 and TRBJ1-1, with a possible D match to TRBD1 (5 bases). The V gene's germline CDR1 is GTSNPN and CDR2 SVGIG (reference sequence). Trimming took off 7 bases at V and 5 bases at J, with 17 bases between the two ends. The CDR3 runs 13 residues. The CDR3 DNA sequence: TGTGCCTTCCTCGGTGGGGGGTGGACTGAAGCTTTCTTT. It encodes CAFLGGGWTEAFF.

V usage is TRBV7-2 and J usage is TRBJ2-1; D may be TRBD2 (5 bases). The germline gives CDR1 SGHTA, CDR2 FQGNSA. The V end was cut by 5 bases, the J end by 3 bases, with 20 bases between. The CDR3 covers 17 residues. The CDR3 region has the DNA TGTGCCAGCAGCCTCAACCTCAGCGGAGCCCGCTACAATGAGCAGTTCTTC. Translating it yields CASSLNLSGARYNEQFF. The variable domain in full, completed from reference TRBV7-2 and TRBJ2-1, reads GAGVSQSPSNKVTEKGKDVELRCDPISGHTALYWYRQSLGQGLEFLIYFQGNSAPDKSGLPSDRFSAERTGGSVSTLTIQRTQQEDSAVYLCASSLNLSGARYNEQFFGPGTRLTVL.

The chain is built from TRBV12-5 and TRBJ2-3, with 11 bases that match TRBD1. Germline CDR1 reads LGHNT; CDR2 reads FRNRAP. The junction had 6 bases not matched to a gene; V was cut back by 1 base and J by 3 bases. This CDR3 has 17 residues. The CDR3 region has the DNA TGTGCTAGTGGTTTGGCCTTCCGGGACAGGGGGACAGATACGCAGTATTTT. Protein: CASGLAFRDRGTDTQYF.

This sequence joins TRBV6-5 and TRBJ2-7; 7 bases fit TRBD1. The length of the CDR3 is 15 residues. Germline V CDR1 and CDR2: MNHEY, SVGAGI. V dropped 6 bases and J dropped 1; count of bases not matched to a gene: 9. CDR3: CASRPCLDRSYEQYF. The CDR3 nucleotides read TGTGCCAGCAGACCCTGCTTGGACAGGTCCTACGAGCAGTACTTC.

The chain combines TRBV2 with TRBJ1-6, with D possibly matching TRBD1 (6 bases). The CDR3 has 15 amino acids. Deletions cut 3 bases from V and 6 bases from J, with 12 bases between. Looked up from germline, CDR1 is SNHLY and CDR2 is FYNNEI. The CDR3 reads CASSESRGGNSPLHF. CDR3 in DNA: TGTGCCAGCAGTGAGTCCAGGGGCGGTAATTCACCCCTCCACTTT.

This sequence joins TRBV29-1 and TRBJ1-2; D remains ambiguous. The V end was cut by 6 bases, the J end by 8 bases, with 19 bases between. The CDR3 is made up of 13 amino acids. Looked up from germline, CDR1 is SQVTM and CDR2 is ANQGSEA. CDR3 loop: CSVMFLREGGYTF. DNA for the CDR3: TGCAGCGTAATGTTCTTAAGGGAGGGAGGCTACACCTTC.

The genes are TRBV6-1 and TRBJ2-3; 7 nucleotides agree with TRBD1. Germline CDR1 reads MNHNS; CDR2 reads SASEGT. CDR3 length: 18 residues. With V trimmed by 1 base and J by 4 bases, 14 bases remained unmatched. CDR3 nucleotide sequence: TGTGCCAGCAGTGAAGTCTTGAGTGGGAGACAGGGCTCAGATACGCAGTATTTT. Encoded protein: CASSEVLSGRQGSDTQYF.

J is TRBJ2-3 and V is TRBV27; 8 bases are shared with TRBD1. This CDR3 has 16 residues. The germline CDR1 and CDR2 sequences are MNHEY and SMNVEV (reference sequence). Trimming removed 5 bases from V and 2 bases from J; junction bases left unmatched: 9. The CDR3 protein is CASSMGQEPNTDTQYF. CDR3 DNA sequence: TGTGCCAGCAGTATGGGACAGGAACCAAACACAGATACGCAGTATTTT.

The chain is built from TRBV7-2 and TRBJ1-3, with 7 bases aligning to TRBD1. The CDR3 runs 15 residues. V dropped 5 bases and J dropped 0; count of bases not matched to a gene: 4. CDR1 and CDR2 from the germline V gene are SGHTA and FQGNSA. CDR3 region: CASSTGQASGNTIYF. The CDR3 DNA reads TGTGCCAGCAGCACAGGACAGGCCTCTGGAAACACCATATATTTT.

The chain couples TRBV15 to TRBJ2-7, with 9 bases lining up with TRBD1. This CDR3 is 15 amino acids long. Germline V gene lookup returns CDR1 LNHNV and CDR2 YYDKDF (reference sequence). The V gene end was trimmed by 3 bases and the J gene end by 5 bases; junction bases not matched to a gene: 8. The CDR3 DNA reads as TGTGCCACCAGCAGCTTCTTACAGGGGGCCCACGAGCAGTACTTC. This codes for CATSSFLQGAHEQYF.

The chain recombines TRBV4-3 with TRBJ2-2, with TRBD1 matching over 7 bases. Germline loops: CDR1 LGHNA, CDR2 YSLEER. The CDR3 has 16 residues. The junction had 5 bases not matched to a gene; V was cut back by 0 bases and J by 4 bases. In DNA form, the CDR3 reads TGCGCCAGCAGCCAAGACAAGGACAGGATCACCGGGGAGCTGTTTTTT. Residues: CASSQDKDRITGELFF.

The chain carries TRBV11-3 and TRBJ2-1, with a tentative D call TRBD2 (5 bases). V was clipped by 0 bases and J by 9 bases, with 12 bases between them. The CDR3 runs to 14 residues. Germline assignment: CDR1 SGHNT and CDR2 YENEEA. Written as DNA, the CDR3 is TGTGCCAGCAGCTTAGATTCAGGTGGGAGTGAGCAGTTCTTC. It yields the protein CASSLDSGGSEQFF.

J is TRBJ2-3 and V is TRBV7-9, with 7 bases lining up with TRBD2. This CDR3 has 17 residues. Germline V gene data show CDR1 as SEHNR and CDR2 as FQNEAQ (reference sequence). The V and J ends lost 5 bases and 2 bases, in that order; junction bases with no gene match: 13. CDR3 sequence: CASSPSSGPPHTDTQYF. The CDR3 DNA sequence: TGTGCCAGCAGCCCATCTAGCGGTCCTCCCCACACAGATACGCAGTATTTT.

The chain links TRBV28 to TRBJ1-4; D might be TRBD1 (6 bases). The CDR3 has 14 amino acids. The germline V gene encodes CDR1 MDHEN and CDR2 SYDVKM. V lost 1 base and J lost 4, with 7 bases in between. The CDR3 coding sequence is TGTGCCAGCAGTTTATCAGGGGTTAATGAAAAACTGTTTTTT. It codes for CASSLSGVNEKLFF. Complete variable domain (other parts from reference TRBV28 and TRBJ1-4): DVKVTQSSRYLVKRTGEKVFLECVQDMDHENMFWYRQDPGLGLRLIYFSYDVKMKEKGDIPEGYSVSREKKERFSLILESASTNQTSMYLCASSLSGVNEKLFFGSGTQLSVL.

This clone was observed a few times. The chain combines TRBV2 with TRBJ1-5, with TRBD1 matching over 11 bases. The V gene end was trimmed by 6 bases and the J gene end by 1 base; junction bases not matched to a gene: 11. CDR1 and CDR2 from the germline V gene are SNHLY and FYNNEI. The CDR3 is 18 amino acids. The CDR3 region is CASRTGTGGHGSNQPQHF. DNA for the CDR3: TGTGCCAGCAGGACAGGGACAGGGGGGCACGGAAGCAATCAGCCCCAGCATTTT.

The chain couples TRBV6-6 to TRBJ2-5, with D possibly TRBD2 on 5 matching bases. Germline V gene lookup returns CDR1 MNHNY and CDR2 SVGAGI (reference sequence). Trimming cost V 7 bases and J 5 bases, with 11 bases left between them. There are 12 residues in the CDR3. The CDR3 loop reads CASTPGWETQYF. DNA for the CDR3: TGTGCCAGCACCCCGGGGTGGGAGACCCAGTACTTC.

In this sample, this clone turned up once. The genes are TRBV28 and TRBJ2-7, with D possibly TRBD1 on 6 matching bases. V was cut by 4 bases and J by 4 bases, with 14 bases left in between. Germline V gives CDR1 MDHEN, CDR2 SYDVKM. The CDR3 totals 14 residues. The DNA of the CDR3 is TGTGCCAGCAGTTCCGTGAACAGGGCTTACGAGCAGTACTTC. The encoded protein is CASSSVNRAYEQYF.

The chain carries TRBV5-1 and TRBJ2-3; unclear D gene. The CDR3 contains 15 residues. Germline V gives CDR1 SGHRS, CDR2 YFSETQ. Trimming shortened V by 0 bases and J by 2 bases, and 10 bases separated the two germline ends. CDR3 coding DNA: TGCGCCAGCAGCTTGGTCGTTCCCGTCACAGATACGCAGTATTTT. It yields the protein CASSLVVPVTDTQYF.

The chain recombines TRBV7-3 with TRBJ1-1; tentatively, D is TRBD1 (6 bases). The V gene lost 2 bases and the J gene lost 5 bases, with 12 bases spanning the gap. This CDR3 is 14 amino acids long. CDR1 is SGHTA and CDR2 is FQGTGA in the germline V gene. CDR3 sequence (DNA): TGTGCCAGCAGCTTAGAGGGGGTTTGGACTGAAGCTTTCTTT. Its protein product is CASSLEGVWTEAFF.

The chain couples TRBV4-1 to TRBJ1-2, with TRBD1 as a possible D gene (6 bases). Germline CDR1 reads MGHRA; CDR2 reads YSYEKL. The CDR3 contains 13 residues. V was shortened by 9 bases and J by 4 bases, with 15 bases between the two germline ends. This CDR3 is CASEDRKGYGYTF. The CDR3 DNA is TGCGCCAGTGAAGACAGGAAGGGCTATGGCTACACCTTC.

The CDR3 reads CASSLDETGDFPSTDTQYF. CDR3 nucleotides: TGTGCCAGCAGCTTGGACGAGACAGGGGACTTCCCTAGCACAGATACGCAGTATTTT. The chain is built from TRBV5-6 and TRBJ2-3, with TRBD1 matching over 8 bases. CDR3 length: 19 residues. The V and J ends lost 0 bases and 0 bases, in that order; junction bases with no gene match: 12. The germline CDR1 and CDR2 sequences are SGHDT and YYEEEE.

The genes are TRBV4-1 and TRBJ2-3; the match to TRBD2 covers 11 bases. This CDR3 is built from 19 residues. The germline V gene encodes CDR1 MGHRA and CDR2 YSYEKL. The ends lost 0 bases at V and 1 base at J; junction bases unmatched: 9. DNA for the CDR3: TGCGCCAGCAGCCAAGATCCCCCTAGCGGGAGGATCTGCACAGATACGCAGTATTTT. Translation gives CASSQDPPSGRICTDTQYF.